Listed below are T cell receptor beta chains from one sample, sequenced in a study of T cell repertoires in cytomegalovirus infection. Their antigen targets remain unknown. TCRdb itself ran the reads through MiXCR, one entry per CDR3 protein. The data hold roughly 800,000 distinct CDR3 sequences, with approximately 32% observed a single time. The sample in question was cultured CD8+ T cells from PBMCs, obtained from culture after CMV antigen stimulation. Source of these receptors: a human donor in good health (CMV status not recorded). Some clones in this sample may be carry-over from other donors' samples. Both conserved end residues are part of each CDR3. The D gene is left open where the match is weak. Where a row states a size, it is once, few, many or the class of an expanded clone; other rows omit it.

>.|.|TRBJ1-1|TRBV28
TGTGCCAGCAGCCTCCGACATCCCACTGAAGCTTTCTTT
CASSLRHPTEAFF
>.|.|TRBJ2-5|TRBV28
TGTGCCAGCAGTTTAAGGTCGAAGTGGAGGTCCCAGTACTTC
CASSLRSKWRSQYF
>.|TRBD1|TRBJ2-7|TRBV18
TGTGCCAGCTCACCGGGGGACAGACTATACGAGCAGTACTTC
CASSPGDRLYEQYF
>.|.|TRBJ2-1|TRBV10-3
TGTGCCAGGAACTCCTACAATGAGCAGTTCTTC
CARNSYNEQFF
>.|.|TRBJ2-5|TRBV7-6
TGTGCCAGCAGCCCCCCCCCGGGGGAGACCCAGTACTTC
CASSPPPGETQYF
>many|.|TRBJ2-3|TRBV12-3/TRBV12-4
TGTGCCAGCAGTTTGTATAGCACAGATACGCAGTATTTT
CASSLYSTDTQYF
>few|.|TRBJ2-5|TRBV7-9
TGTGCCAGCAGCTTCTCAGTCGGACGAAGCCAAGAGACCCAGTACTTC
CASSFSVGRSQETQYF
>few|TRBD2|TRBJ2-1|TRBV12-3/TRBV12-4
TGTGCCAGCAGTTCCGGGACTAGCGGGGGCCGGGGGGAGCAGTTCTTC
CASSSGTSGGRGEQFF
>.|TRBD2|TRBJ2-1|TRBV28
TGTGCCAGCAGATCTAGCGGGGGGACTTACAATGAGCAGTTCTTC
CASRSSGGTYNEQFF
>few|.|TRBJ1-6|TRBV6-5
TGTGCCAGCAGCCCGGGCCTAAGGGGGTATAATTCACCCCTCCACTTT
CASSPGLRGYNSPLHF
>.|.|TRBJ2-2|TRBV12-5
TGTGCTAGTGGTTCGATATCATGGGTCACCGGGGAGCTGTTTTTT
CASGSISWVTGELFF
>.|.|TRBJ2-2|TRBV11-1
TGTGCCAGCAGCCGGCCGGCGGGGAGGACCGGGGAGCTGTTTTTT
CASSRPAGRTGELFF
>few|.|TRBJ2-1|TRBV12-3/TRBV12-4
TGTGCCAGCAGTTCTATGGACGGTGACAATGAGCAGTTCTTC
CASSSMDGDNEQFF
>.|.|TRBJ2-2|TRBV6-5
TGTGCCAGCAAGGAGGACTCGCGCGGGGAGCTGTTTTTT
CASKEDSRGELFF
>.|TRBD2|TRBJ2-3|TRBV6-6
TGTGCCAGCAGCCCCACTAGCGGGGGATTTTCCGATACGCAGTATTTT
CASSPTSGGFSDTQYF
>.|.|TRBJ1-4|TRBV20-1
TGCAGTGCTATGAACCCTACGAGGGAAAGTGAAAAACTGTTTTTT
CSAMNPTRESEKLFF
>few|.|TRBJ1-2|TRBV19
TGTGCCAGTAGTCCCCGAAGGGAAGGCCTTGGCTACACCTTC
CASSPRREGLGYTF
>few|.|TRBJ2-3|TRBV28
TGTGCCAGCAGTTTACTTGGACTCGTCCATGGAGATACGCAGTATTTT
CASSLLGLVHGDTQYF
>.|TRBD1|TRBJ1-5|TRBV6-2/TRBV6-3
TGTGCCAGCAGTCGACGGGACAGTTATCAGCCCCAGCATTTT
CASSRRDSYQPQHF